The next 14 T cell receptor beta chains were all read from a single sample in a study of blood T cell repertoires in COVID-19. Profiled with immunoSEQ multiplex PCR; TCRdb holds only in-frame clones, not every one. Of over 90,000 clones listed, over 70% were seen once; the top ten hold 13%. Sequencing used peripheral blood. The receptors were sampled from a human donor in a cohort sampled during active or convalescent COVID-19.

The chain joins TRBV5-1 to TRBJ1-1; D is perhaps TRBD1 (6 bases). Germline V gives CDR1 SGHRS, CDR2 YFSETQ. This CDR3 is built from 13 residues. V gave up 7 bases and J gave up 1 base, with 11 bases separating them. As DNA, the CDR3 is TGCGCCAGCTGGGGGCTCGGGAACACTGAAGCTTTCTTT. This sequence encodes CASWGLGNTEAFF.

This chain connects TRBV15 to TRBJ1-5, with unresolved D. Per the germline V gene, CDR1 is LNHNV and CDR2 is YYDKDF (reference sequence). The CDR3 loop spans 14 amino acids. V gave up 0 bases and J gave up 9 bases, with 12 bases separating them. The CDR3 nucleotides are TGTGCCACCAGCAGAGATCAGTCCTCGGGGCCCCAGCATTTT. Translation: CATSRDQSSGPQHF.

This chain connects TRBV2 to TRBJ1-6; 8 positions match TRBD1. V was pared by 9 bases and J by 6 bases, with 7 bases of the junction left unmatched. The CDR3 extends over 14 amino acids. Germline V gene data show CDR1 as SNHLY and CDR2 as FYNNEI. Here the CDR3 DNA reads TGTGCCAGTGGACAGGGAAGAGTTAATTCACCCCTCCACTTT. Protein sequence: CASGQGRVNSPLHF. The full variable domain, its missing parts supplied by reference TRBV2 and TRBJ1-6, is EPEVTQTPSHQVTQMGQEVILRCVPISNHLYFYWYRQILGQKVEFLVSFYNNEISEKSEIFDDQFSVERPDGSNFTLKIRSTKLEDSAMYFCASGQGRVNSPLHFGNGTRLTVT.

The rearrangement uses TRBV7-3 and TRBJ2-2; a weak D match, TRBD1 (6 bases). V dropped 4 bases and J dropped 3 bases, with 12 bases sitting between them. Germline lookup yields CDR1 SGHTA and CDR2 FQGTGA. This CDR3 comprises 15 residues. CDR3 DNA: TGTGCCAGCAGCTCGAGGACAGCGGACACCGGGGAGCTGTTTTTT. Protein: CASSSRTADTGELFF.

The chain couples TRBV7-3 to TRBJ1-1; tentative D call: TRBD1 (6 bases). Trimming took 2 bases from V and 5 from J, leaving 21 bases between them. Germline assignment: CDR1 SGHTA and CDR2 FQGTGA. This CDR3 is 17 amino acids long. In DNA, the CDR3 is TGTGCCAGCAGCTTATGGTCCCGCCGGGGGGGGCGAACTGAAGCTTTCTTT. The encoded protein is CASSLWSRRGGRTEAFF. The full variable domain, completed using reference TRBV7-3 and TRBJ1-1, is GAGVSQTPSNKVTEKGKYVELRCDPISGHTALYWYRQSLGQGPEFLIYFQGTGAADDSGLPNDRFFAVRPEGSVSTLKIQRTERGDSAVYLCASSLWSRRGGRTEAFFGQGTRLTVV.

The chain uses TRBV7-9 and TRBJ2-5; 8 nucleotides match TRBD2. Trimming removed 3 bases from V and 5 bases from J; junction bases left unmatched: 2. The CDR3 sequence is 13 residues long. Germline CDR1 SEHNR, CDR2 FQNEAQ (reference sequence). The CDR3 DNA follows: TGTGCCAGCAGCTTCGGGGGGGACGAGACCCAGTACTTC. Protein product: CASSFGGDETQYF.

V usage is TRBV14 and J usage is TRBJ2-1; 10 bases fit TRBD2. Germline V gene lookup returns CDR1 SGHDN and CDR2 FVKESK. With 4 bases clipped from V and 2 bases from J, the junction kept 5 bases outside the gene matches. CDR3 length: 16 residues. This CDR3 reads CASSRYGLAAYNEQFF. The CDR3, as DNA: TGTGCCAGCAGCCGCTACGGACTAGCGGCCTACAATGAGCAGTTCTTC.

The rearrangement uses TRBV5-1 and TRBJ1-2, with D possibly being TRBD1 (5 bases). Trimming took 5 bases from V and 5 from J, leaving 13 bases between them. Germline lookup yields CDR1 SGHRS and CDR2 YFSETQ. The CDR3 has 13 amino acids. The CDR3 region is CASSRDFGYGYTF. DNA of the CDR3: TGCGCCAGCAGTCGGGACTTCGGGTATGGCTACACCTTC.

The rearrangement links TRBV5-1 to TRBJ2-1; D might be TRBD2 (6 bases). Germline-derived CDR1 and CDR2 are SGHRS and YFSETQ. This CDR3 has 14 residues. V was clipped by 5 bases and J by 0 bases, with 9 bases between them. The CDR3 here is CASRDGSSYNEQFF. CDR3 nucleotides: TGCGCCAGCAGAGACGGGAGCTCCTACAATGAGCAGTTCTTC.

The chain links TRBV29-1 to TRBJ2-7; D might be TRBD2 (6 bases). CDR3 length: 14 residues. Germline-derived CDR1 and CDR2 are SQVTM and ANQGSEA. V was clipped by 3 bases and J by 3 bases, with 15 bases between them. CDR3 in amino acids: CSVDRSGSFYEQYF. In nucleotides, the CDR3 is TGCAGCGTTGACCGAAGCGGGTCCTTCTACGAGCAGTACTTC.

The genes are TRBV18 and TRBJ2-5; TRBD2 aligns across 10 bases. Germline V gene lookup returns CDR1 KGHSH and CDR2 LQKENI. Trimming removed 1 base from V and 5 bases from J; junction bases left unmatched: 4. This CDR3 is built from 15 residues. In nucleotides, the CDR3 is TGTGCCAGCTCACCACTAGCGGGGGGCCAGGAGACCCAGTACTTC. It codes for CASSPLAGGQETQYF.

The count of this clone is one. The J gene is TRBJ2-1, the V gene TRBV12-3 or TRBV12-4, with no clear D. V shed 5 bases and J shed 9 bases, with 8 bases lying between them. This CDR3 is built from 11 residues. The CDR3 spells CASSVSSEQFF. The CDR3 DNA is TGTGCCAGCAGTGTTAGCAGTGAGCAGTTCTTC.

The chain combines TRBV19 with TRBJ2-3, with D maybe TRBD2 (6 bases). CDR3 length equals 15 residues. V gave up 7 bases and J gave up 4 bases, with 18 bases separating them. Germline lookup yields CDR1 LNHDA and CDR2 SQIVND (reference sequence). CDR3 coding DNA: TGTGCCAGTATCCGGGACTCGAGCGCCCCAGATACGCAGTATTTT. Translated: CASIRDSSAPDTQYF.

The CDR3, as DNA: TGTGCCAGCGGGCACAGGGGTTCGACTAATGAAAAACTGTTTTTT. Its translation is CASGHRGSTNEKLFF. The chain carries TRBV6-5 and TRBJ1-4, with 7 bases that match TRBD1. V was pared by 8 bases and J by 2 bases, with 8 bases of the junction left unmatched. This CDR3 is built from 15 residues. In germline, CDR1 is MNHEY, CDR2 SVGAGI.